This record concerns one T cell receptor (beta chain) sequence. These data come from a study of control samples from healthy donors and cancer patients. Germline values: CDR1 SGDLS, CDR2 YYNGEE. CDR3 length: 12 amino acids. Trimming took off 4 bases at V and 5 bases at J, with 9 bases between the two ends. Sequencing was performed with immunoSEQ multiplex PCR; in TCRdb, only in-frame clones are kept and a portion is missing. The repertoire holds 65,000 to 70,000 clones, with approximately 80% as singletons. V usage is TRBV9 and J usage is TRBJ2-5; D remains ambiguous. The clonotype originates from a woman between 45 and 65 years old with lung cancer. The sequencing sample was made of PBMCs. CDR3 sequence (DNA): TGTGCCAGCAGCCTCAACCTTGAGACCCAGTACTTC. Translating gives CASSLNLETQYF.